These 15 T cell receptor beta chains came from one sample sequenced in a study of shared clonotypes between healthy human individuals. Only in-frame clones appear in the TCRdb table, and some are missing; sequencing was by immunoSEQ multiplex PCR. This table has 2 million to 2.5 million clones, approximately 93% appearing once. The specimen sequenced was naive CD4+ T cells from PBMCs. The subset was: CD45RA+ positively selected. These TCRs come from a man aged 18 to 30 in good health. Some clones in this sample may be carry-over from other donors' samples.

The CDR3 DNA reads TGTGCCAGCAGCTTGCTTGACAGGGGGCCCTACAATGAGCAGTTCTTC. Its translation is CASSLLDRGPYNEQFF. The chain carries TRBV7-3 and TRBJ2-1; 10 bases agree with TRBD1. Germline V CDR1 and CDR2: SGHTA, FQGTGA. Losses at the gene ends were 3 bases for V and 2 bases for J; bases not matched to a gene: 4. CDR3 length equals 16 residues.

The rearrangement links TRBV6-7 to TRBJ2-2; a weak D match, TRBD1 (9 bases). TRBV6-7 is assigned to the ORF class and has an uncertain function. This CDR3 is 18 amino acids long. Trimming left V 8 bases short and J 4 bases short, with 26 bases between. The CDR3 loop reads CASRPADRGLVGTGELFF. CDR3 DNA sequence: TGTGCCAGCCGCCCCGCGGACAGGGGACTAGTCGGCACCGGGGAGCTGTTTTTT.

The J gene is TRBJ1-1, the V gene TRBV11-3, with 7 bases aligning to TRBD1. Germline lookup yields CDR1 SGHNT and CDR2 YENEEA. J was trimmed by 2 bases and V by 5 bases; bases with no gene match: 5. This CDR3 has 14 amino acids. The CDR3 loop is CASSARTGNTEAFF. The CDR3 DNA follows: TGTGCCAGCAGCGCCCGGACAGGAAACACTGAAGCTTTCTTT.

The CDR3 bases are TGCGCCAGCAGCTCACAGGGGCCGCCCGGGGAGCTGTTTTTT. Its protein is CASSSQGPPGELFF. V gene TRBV5-1 combines with J gene TRBJ2-2; 7 bases map to TRBD1. Germline trimming cut 3 bases from V and 6 bases from J; bases unmatched to any gene: 5. The germline V gene has CDR1 SGHRS and CDR2 YFSETQ. This CDR3 is built from 14 residues.

The DNA for the CDR3 is TGTGCCAGCAGCTTAGATCGGGTCAGACCCTTCGGGGAGACCCAGTACTTC. Protein product: CASSLDRVRPFGETQYF. The V call is TRBV7-9, the J call TRBJ2-5; D gene ambiguous. The CDR3 runs to 17 residues. Trimming took 1 base from V and 5 from J, leaving 20 bases between them. The germline V gene encodes CDR1 SEHNR and CDR2 FQNEAQ (reference sequence).

This clone occurred a few times. V usage is TRBV21-1 and J usage is TRBJ1-5. TRBV21-1 is shown as a pseudogene. The CDR3 length is 15 residues. The CDR3 spells CASLPPWGSNQPQHF. The CDR3 DNA reads as TGTGCCAGCCTCCCCCCCTGGGGGAGCAATCAGCCCCAGCATTTT.

A single count supports this clone. The sample carries other DNA sequences with the same CDR3. The V call is TRBV19, the J call TRBJ2-7, with 10 bases fitting TRBD1. The CDR3 consists of 13 residues. After removal of 6 bases from V and 4 bases from J, the junction contained 3 bases not matched to a gene. The germline V gene has CDR1 LNHDA and CDR2 SQIVND (reference sequence). The CDR3 bases are TGTGCCAGTAGGCGACAGGGGGCATACGAGCAGTACTTC. Its protein is CASRRQGAYEQYF. The full variable domain, completed using reference TRBV19 and TRBJ2-7, is DGGITQSPKYLFRKEGQNVTLSCEQNLNHDAMYWYRQDPGQGLRLIYYSQIVNDFQKGDIAEGYSVSREKKESFPLTVTSAQKNPTAFYLCASRRQGAYEQYFGPGTRLTVT.

Note on this clone: The identical CDR3 is also encoded by other nucleotide sequences in the sample. The gene calls are TRBV6-6 and TRBJ2-7; D is unclear. This CDR3 spans 14 amino acids. Trimming left V 0 bases short and J 1 base short, with 7 bases between. Germline CDR1 MNHNY, CDR2 SVGAGI (reference sequence). CDR3 DNA sequence: TGTGCCAGCAGTTACTCGAGCACTTCCTACGAGCAGTACTTC. Amino acid sequence: CASSYSSTSYEQYF.

The chain recombines TRBV29-1 with TRBJ2-7; 9 nucleotides agree with TRBD2. The CDR3 length is 13 residues. The V gene's germline CDR1 is SQVTM and CDR2 ANQGSEA. The junction had 2 bases not matched to a gene; V was cut back by 3 bases and J by 2 bases. CDR3 nucleotide sequence: TGCAGCGTTGAGGCGGGAGGGGCCTACGAGCAGTACTTC. Amino acids: CSVEAGGAYEQYF.

J is TRBJ1-2 and V is TRBV27; 8 nucleotides align to TRBD1. The junction had 6 bases not matched to a gene; V was cut back by 5 bases and J by 7 bases. The CDR3 is 13 amino acids. Germline V gives CDR1 MNHEY, CDR2 SMNVEV (reference sequence). CDR3 region: CASSLDRGGGYTF. DNA of the CDR3: TGTGCCAGCAGTCTTGACAGGGGTGGTGGCTACACCTTC.

The chain recombines TRBV11-2 with TRBJ1-2; D not resolved. CDR3 size: 15 residues. V was cut by 5 bases and J by 2 bases, with 15 bases left in between. Germline CDR1 is SGHAT and CDR2 is FQNNGV. CDR3 DNA: TGTGCCAGCAGCCCATCCCCTCGCGGAAACTATGGCTACACCTTC. This gives the protein CASSPSPRGNYGYTF.

J is TRBJ1-1 and V is TRBV6-1; tentative D call: TRBD1 (6 bases). This CDR3 has 14 residues. Germline V CDR1 and CDR2: MNHNS, SASEGT. Trimming stripped 10 bases from V and 1 base from J, with 16 bases between. CDR3: CATSLRGGNTEAFF. The CDR3 DNA follows: TGTGCCACCTCCTTGAGGGGGGGGAACACTGAAGCTTTCTTT.

The chain joins TRBV7-9 to TRBJ2-3, with D maybe TRBD2 (6 bases). Trimming removed 5 bases from V and 0 bases from J, with 12 bases in between. This CDR3 is 15 amino acids long. Germline V gives CDR1 SEHNR, CDR2 FQNEAQ (reference sequence). The CDR3 reads CASSTGDGSTDTQYF. The DNA for the CDR3 is TGTGCCAGCAGCACGGGGGACGGTAGCACAGATACGCAGTATTTT.

The chain has TRBV28 and TRBJ1-3, with 9 bases aligning to TRBD1. Germline loops: CDR1 MDHEN, CDR2 SYDVKM. The CDR3 sequence is 13 residues long. The junction had 4 bases not matched to a gene; V was cut back by 6 bases and J by 7 bases. CDR3 loop: CASRSGQGNTIYF. The CDR3 nucleotides read TGTGCCAGCAGGTCAGGACAGGGGAACACCATATATTTT.

The J gene is TRBJ1-1, the V gene TRBV6-5, with TRBD1 as a possible D gene (5 bases). The germline gives CDR1 MNHEY, CDR2 SVGAGI. V was cut by 2 bases and J by 4 bases, with 11 bases left in between. There are 14 residues in the CDR3. CDR3: CASSYQGWGTEAFF. CDR3 bases: TGTGCCAGCAGTTACCAGGGTTGGGGCACTGAAGCTTTCTTT.